This T cell receptor beta chain comes out of a study of blood T cell repertoires in COVID-19. Original analysis: Estimation of nucleated cell counts relied on the amplification of reference gene primers. Assay used: immunoSEQ multiplex PCR; TCRdb lists only in-frame clones, some missing. D and trimming were read from the DNA, whereas the V and J calls and clone size are those reported in that table. This table holds some 220,000 clones, around three quarters found once. The trim removed 2 bases at V and 1 base at J, leaving 2 bases unmatched. Germline V gene data show CDR1 as SGHKS and CDR2 as YYEKEE (reference sequence). The CDR3 is 16 amino acids.

The sample comprised peripheral blood. J is TRBJ2-3 and V is TRBV5-5, with 12 bases matching TRBD2. This sequence was found in a woman in her sixties or seventies with acute or convalescent COVID-19. The chain's CDR3 is CASSFRLAGGTDTQYF. CDR3 in DNA: TGTGCCAGCAGCTTTAGACTAGCGGGGGGCACAGATACGCAGTATTTT. The full variable domain, its missing parts supplied by reference TRBV5-5 and TRBJ2-3, is DAGVTQSPTHLIKTRGQQVTLRCSPISGHKSVSWYQQVLGQGPQFIFQYYEKEERGRGNFPDRFSARQFPNYSSELNVNALLLGDSALYLCASSFRLAGGTDTQYFGPGTRLTVL.